The TCR beta chain described here comes from a study of graft-versus-host responses after intestinal transplantation (dated by TCRdb to the early 2020s). Turning to the overall study: The transplants that recipients received were multivisceral, liver-intestinal, or isolated intestinal. Rather than being sequenced by the commercial service, samples from a few later patients were sequenced in-house on an Illumina MiSeq and processed with MiXCR. A cohort of around 25 intestinal transplant recipients, including one retransplant, was enrolled, and a few patients lacking pretransplant specimens were excluded. Graft-versus-host and host-versus-graft alloreactive T cell clones were tracked in the graft, circulation and bone marrow after intestinal transplantation using bulk TCR-beta CDR3 sequencing. Every recipient was given anti-thymocyte globulin induction, then maintenance tacrolimus and steroids for 3 to 4 years. Donor T cell macrochimerism was defined as a peak of at least 4% donor T cells among recipient peripheral blood mononuclear cells. Alloreactive clones were identified by sequencing pre-transplant mixed lymphocyte reaction products and comparing them with unstimulated pre-transplant donor and recipient T cells.

Overall study results and their limits: In patients with donor T cell macrochimerism, the allografts had high GvH to HvG T cell clonal ratios. Early after transplant, declines in HvG clones were associated with peak levels of circulating GvH clones. The conclusions were limited by the relatively low number and heterogeneity of the intestinal transplant patients. GvH clones were detected in recipient bone marrow, and some of these GvH clones were observed earlier in ileal mucosa or blood, consistent with an intestinal mucosal origin.

A remark on this clone: The antigen it binds to is not known. Qualities for individual bases were not recorded, and no much larger clone is one base off.

This sample's time point label indicates: cells obtained before transplantation from donor or recipient. CD3+CD4+ and CD3+CD8+ populations were FACS-sorted from unstimulated pre-transplant donor and recipient cells taken from spleen or lymph nodes. The protocol used for the library was the immunoSEQ multiplex PCR assay. For most patients, genomic DNA was isolated with the Qiagen DNeasy Blood and Tissue Kit and sent frozen to Adaptive Biotechnologies for TCR sequencing. For most patients, high-throughput TCR-beta CDR3 sequencing of genomic DNA was performed by Adaptive Biotechnologies. On the study's bioinformatics: TCR sequencing data were retrieved from Adaptive's ImmunoSEQ software for roughly 20 patients, whereas three other patients were processed with MiXCR and VDJtools. To correct CD4 versus CD8 sorting errors, sequences present in both subsets at a frequency ratio below 5:1 were removed. CDR3 nucleotide sequences shared between donor and recipient were removed because their origin could not be assigned. Alloreactive clones required at least 2-fold expansion over unstimulated cells and minimum CFSE-low frequency of 0.002% (template counts) or 0.001% (read counts). Mappable clones were those detected in sequenced pre-transplant spleen, lymph node, or MLR CFSE-low populations of the donor or recipient. Cumulative frequency of alloreactive clones was calculated as a percentage of all sequences weighted by copy number. TCRdb retrieved this table from immuneACCESS and kept in-frame rearrangements only. Not all clones are present; in checked studies, unresolved V genes account for under half, and no reason is known for the remainder. The V and J calls and clone size are taken from that table; D and trimming were inferred from the DNA. The sample table shows under 85,000 clones, and around 96% are seen once. Jointly, the top ten make up around 0.53% of the sample.

The receptor comes from a human donor who received an intestinal transplant. Sequencing used unstimulated CD8+ T cells sorted from spleen or lymph node cells, obtained before intestinal transplant.

The nucleotides read TGTGCCAGCAGCTTAGGGGGTGGGACACCGGACGATGAGACCCAGTACTTC. The encoded protein is CASSLGGGTPDDETQYF. The chain is assembled from TRBV11-2 and TRBJ2-5, and perhaps TRBD1 as D gene, on 6 matching bases. Inclusive of the bounding cysteine and phenylalanine, the CDR3 is 17 residues long. CDR3 DNA is the only sequence kept; it has 51 bases, read in frame from the first base. The germline V gene gives CDR1 as SGHAT and CDR2 as FQNNGV. V sheds 1 base and J sheds 5 bases, leaving 20 bases between their ends.